This T cell receptor (beta chain) appears in the sequencing data of a study of low-dose radiotherapy and immunotherapy resistance in tumors. V lost 2 bases and J lost 15, with 10 bases in between. The CDR3 is 11 amino acids. TRAV- and TRBV-specific primers primed first-strand cDNA, covering alpha and beta chains. The TCRs were subjected to amplification over about 20 PCR cycles employing a constant-region primer in conjunction with a V-primer adapter. TCRdb re-called the reads through MiXCR, storing one row per CDR3 protein. In the table there are 80,000 to 95,000 distinct CDR3 sequences, 9.4% of which are singletons. This clonotype was observed many times. Time point reported: before trial treatment.

This receptor was taken from a male donor with prostate cancer. This chain uses TRBV12-3 or TRBV12-4 with TRBJ1-4; a possible D gene is TRBD1 (6 bases). The starting material was PBMCs, obtained before treatment. The DNA for the CDR3 is TGTGCCAGCAGTTTAACGGGACAAGTGTTTTTT. As protein: CASSLTGQVFF.